This T cell receptor (beta chain) was profiled in a study of blood T cell repertoires in COVID-19. Study as a whole: Collection of acute and convalescent COVID-19 samples took place in the United States, Italy and Spain. T cells, B-cell-depleted T cells, or PBMCs provided the cDNA or gDNA that served as material.

With 2 bases removed from V and 5 bases from J, the gap between germline ends came to 12 bases. The germline V gene has CDR1 PRHDT and CDR2 FYEKMQ (reference sequence). This CDR3 spans 14 amino acids. How the authors handled the data: Amplifying reference gene primers gave estimates of nucleated cell counts. Clones were sequenced by immunoSEQ multiplex PCR, and TCRdb holds only the in-frame ones, with some missing. V, J and clone size reflect that table, while D and trimming were determined from the DNA. The sample lists 80,000 or so clones; roughly 84% were seen once. Patients from Seattle were sampled longitudinally, starting during active infection.

The sequencing sample was made of peripheral blood. The rearrangement links TRBV13 to TRBJ2-5; D possibly corresponds to TRBD2 (6 bases). The sequence came from a man in his 60s with COVID-19, enrolled during active disease. The CDR3 reads CASSLRDSEETQYF. The CDR3 bases are TGTGCCAGCAGCTTAAGGGACTCAGAGGAGACCCAGTACTTC.